Below, one T cell receptor (beta chain) is given with its context. At least ten counts were recorded for this clone. Its antigen specificity is not known. Base-call qualities are not available, and no considerably larger clone is one nucleotide away. CDR3 length: 15 amino acids, cysteine to phenylalanine. Only CDR3 DNA is held: 45 bases, read in frame from base 1. CDR1 and CDR2, per the germline V gene, are SGHVS and FQNEAQ. V is pared back by 1 base and J by 2 bases, with 9 bases lying between the germline termini. The data were taken from a study of blood T cell repertoires in COVID-19 (dated by TCRdb to between 2020 and 2021). Concerning the study at large: Collaborator samples came from the United States, Italy and Spain and covered acute and convalescent phases of COVID-19. The prospective study material was composed of cDNA or gDNA derived from T cells, B-cell-depleted T cells, or PBMCs. The dataset comprised deeply sampled blood TCRbeta repertoires from subjects exposed to, actively infected with, or recovered from COVID-19. The repertoires were released in a freely available public database meant as a resource for research on the immune response to SARS-CoV-2. Samples came from the ongoing ImmuneRACE study (first 160 participants) plus 1,254 subjects from 6 global collaborators. Nearly every sample came with metadata listing a de-identified subject ID, COVID-19 status, age in years and sex. HLA class I and class II types, where available, came from metadata supplied by the sample provider rather than from assay-based typing. The investigation overall reported the following: Clinical and demographic metadata were provided uncurated, with the amount varying by source and participant.

Collaborating institutions collected whole blood in K2EDTA tubes following their own protocols. For TCRbeta analysis, collaborators shipped samples in one of three forms: frozen whole blood, isolated PBMCs, or DNA extracted from either of those sample types. TCRbeta CDR3 regions were amplified from genomic DNA using the immunoSEQ Assay, a bias-controlled multiplex PCR. As for how the authors treated the data: The number of nucleated cells in each sample was estimated from the amplification of reference gene primers within the assay. To quantify the absolute abundance of each unique TCRbeta CDR3 rearrangement, sequence reads were collapsed and filtered. Productive Simpson clonality was computed per sample as the square root of Simpson's diversity index over productive rearrangements. TCRdb re-hosts the immuneACCESS table, in-frame sequences only. Its copies lack some clones; in the studies checked, an unresolved V gene accounts for under half of them, and the cause for the rest is not known. The V and J calls and the clone size are those of that table, but D and trimming were determined from the DNA. Present in this sample are approximately 88,000 clones, around three quarters of which were seen just once. The biggest ten clones account for around 49% of the sample.

This receptor chain uses TRBV7-8 and TRBJ2-1, with the D segment identity uncertain. The source material was peripheral blood. The clonotype was recovered from a human donor in a cohort sampled during active COVID-19. The CDR3 region reads CASSLGGGTYNEQFF. The DNA sequence reads TGTGCCAGCAGCTTAGGCGGTGGTACCTACAATGAGCAGTTCTTC.